The 21 T cell receptor beta chains reported below all come from one sample, sequenced in a study of CD8+CD57+ T cells in acquired aplastic anemia. CDR3 and TCR beta VDJ profiling relied on a genomic DNA template. One entry per CDR3 protein, called by TCRdb with MiXCR from the reads. The sample contains about 160,000 distinct CDR3 sequences, roughly 47% of which appear only once. The sample taken for sequencing was sorted CD4+, CD8+, or CD8+CD57+ T cells (not recorded which) from PBMCs. The source of these receptors is a human donor in good health.

This clonotype occurred many times. The V gene is TRBV5-1, the J gene TRBJ2-2, with 11 bases that match TRBD2. Looked up from germline, CDR1 is SGHRS and CDR2 is YFSETQ. The V segment lost 4 bases and the J segment 6 bases; nucleotides outside the gene matches: 5. The CDR3 sequence is 15 residues long. The CDR3 region is CASSTLAGGPGELFF. The CDR3 DNA follows: TGCGCCAGCAGCACTTTAGCGGGGGGGCCCGGGGAGCTGTTTTTT. Drawing the rest from reference TRBV5-1 and TRBJ2-2, the complete variable domain is KAGVTQTPRYLIKTRGQQVTLSCSPISGHRSVSWYQQTPGQGLQFLFEYFSETQRNKGNFPGRFSGRQFSNSRSEMNVSTLELGDSALYLCASSTLAGGPGELFFGEGSRLTVL.

A word on this clonotype: This CDR3 fails to terminate in the conserved phenylalanine or tryptophan, so it likely reflects a read error. This sequence joins TRBV7-3 and TRBJ1-1; D unclear. V was trimmed by 2 bases and J by 2 bases, leaving 9 bases between them. CDR1 is SGHTA and CDR2 is FQGTGA in the germline V gene. The CDR3 consists of 14 residues. The CDR3 here is CASSLSGKNTEAFL. CDR3 nucleotide sequence: TGTGCCAGCAGCTTATCCGGGAAAAACACTGAAGCTTTCCTT.

This clonotype was found many times. The chain joins TRBV19 to TRBJ2-5, with 14 bases fitting TRBD2. Trimming took 1 base from V and 4 from J; bases not matched to a gene: 8. Germline values: CDR1 LNHDA, CDR2 SQIVND (reference sequence). The CDR3 contains 18 residues. The CDR3 nucleotides read TGTGCCAGTAGTATAGGCGTGACTAGCGGGGGGGCCTCAGAGACCCAGTACTTC. Protein product: CASSIGVTSGGASETQYF.

This clonotype was seen a few times. This may be a read error: a much more frequent sequence differs by one nucleotide. The chain employs TRBV20-1 and TRBJ2-7, with 7 bases identical to TRBD2. The germline CDR1 and CDR2 sequences are DFQATT and SNEGSKA (reference sequence). V gave up 6 bases and J gave up 3 bases; unmatched junction bases: 11. The CDR3 covers 14 residues. CDR3 protein: CSAEPRGDGYEQYF. The CDR3 region has the DNA TGCAGTGCCGAACCTCGGGGGGACGGCTACGAGCAGTACTTC.

The chain uses TRBV20-1 and TRBJ2-3; 8 bases agree with TRBD2. From germline, CDR1 is DFQATT and CDR2 SNEGSKA (reference sequence). The CDR3 extends over 16 amino acids. The V segment lost 1 base and the J segment 0 bases; nucleotides outside the gene matches: 6. CDR3 coding DNA: TGCAGTGCTAGAGCGGGGGGGCCAAGCAGCACAGATACGCAGTATTTT. It is translated as CSARAGGPSSTDTQYF.

The chain employs TRBV7-2 and TRBJ2-3; D is ambiguous. The CDR3 length is 13 residues. The V and J ends lost 3 bases and 3 bases respectively, with 7 bases between them. Looked up from germline, CDR1 is SGHTA and CDR2 is FQGNSA. DNA of the CDR3: TGTGCCAGCAGCTTGGTGGATACAGATACGCAGTATTTT. Residues: CASSLVDTDTQYF. The whole variable domain, remainder taken from reference TRBV7-2 and TRBJ2-3, is GAGVSQSPSNKVTEKGKDVELRCDPISGHTALYWYRQSLGQGLEFLIYFQGNSAPDKSGLPSDRFSAERTGGSVSTLTIQRTQQEDSAVYLCASSLVDTDTQYFGPGTRLTVL.

The chain joins TRBV20-1 to TRBJ2-5, with TRBD1 matching over 8 bases. CDR3 length: 15 residues. The V segment lost 1 base and the J segment 5 bases; nucleotides outside the gene matches: 9. Germline V CDR1 and CDR2: DFQATT, SNEGSKA (reference sequence). The CDR3 is CSARGQGTGWETQYF. CDR3 sequence (DNA): TGCAGTGCTAGAGGACAGGGGACCGGGTGGGAGACCCAGTACTTC.

This clonotype was observed many times. The chain employs TRBV7-8 and TRBJ2-1; 7 nucleotides agree with TRBD1. This CDR3 spans 15 amino acids. The germline CDR1 and CDR2 sequences are SGHVS and FQNEAQ. V lost 2 bases and J lost 2; bases outside the gene matches: 3. CDR3 amino acids: CASSLQGVTYNEQFF. The CDR3 DNA reads TGTGCCAGCAGCTTACAGGGGGTGACCTACAATGAGCAGTTCTTC.

In this sample, this clonotype turned up many times. The rearrangement uses TRBV5-5 and TRBJ1-2; D is uncertain. CDR3 length: 13 residues. The V end was cut by 0 bases, the J end by 4 bases, with 7 bases between. Germline CDR1 and CDR2: SGHKS and YYEKEE (reference sequence). The CDR3, as DNA: TGTGCCAGCAGCTTGGCAGAAGTCTATGGCTACACCTTC. Protein: CASSLAEVYGYTF.

This clonotype has at least ten counts. The chain employs TRBV7-9 and TRBJ2-7; TRBD1 matches 7 bases. Germline trimming cut 5 bases from V and 6 bases from J; bases unmatched to any gene: 10. The CDR3 is made up of 14 amino acids. The germline gives CDR1 SEHNR, CDR2 FQNEAQ (reference sequence). CDR3: CASSPGQTAGEQYF. The CDR3 nucleotides read TGTGCCAGCAGCCCGGGACAGACCGCTGGCGAGCAGTACTTC.

This clonotype has a count of ten or more. This chain uses TRBV2 with TRBJ2-7; D gene ambiguous. The germline V gene encodes CDR1 SNHLY and CDR2 FYNNEI. The CDR3 totals 11 residues. V lost 7 bases to trimming and J lost 1 base, with 5 bases between them. This CDR3 is CASNLSYEQYF. In nucleotides, the CDR3 is TGTGCCAGCAACCTTTCCTACGAGCAGTACTTC.

V is TRBV20-1 and J is TRBJ2-7; 8 nucleotides match TRBD1. The CDR3 contains 16 residues. The germline gives CDR1 DFQATT, CDR2 SNEGSKA (reference sequence). V was clipped by 3 bases and J by 3 bases; unmatched bases: 13. This chain's CDR3 is CSASPHTGQEYYEQYF. Here the CDR3 DNA reads TGCAGTGCTAGTCCTCACACGGGACAGGAATACTACGAGCAGTACTTC.

This clonotype was counted between two and nine times. The DNA of the CDR3 is TGCAGCGTAACAGGACTAGCGGGAGCGTACGAGCAGTACTTC. Translated, it gives CSVTGLAGAYEQYF. This chain uses TRBV29-1 with TRBJ2-7; TRBD2 matches at 13 bases. V was pared by 6 bases and J by 4 bases, with 6 bases of the junction left unmatched. The germline V gene encodes CDR1 SQVTM and CDR2 ANQGSEA. The CDR3 covers 14 residues.

Concerning this clonotype itself: A much more abundant neighbour one base away suggests this may be a read error. The chain recombines TRBV20-1 with TRBJ2-2; 9 bases fit TRBD2. The CDR3 has 19 amino acids. Looked up from germline, CDR1 is DFQATT and CDR2 is SNEGSKA (reference sequence). CDR3 in DNA: TGCAGTGCTAGAGATCTCAGACTAGCGGTAACGTCGGACACCGGGGAGCTGCTTTTT. Protein sequence: CSARDLRLAVTSDTGELLF.

This clonotype has ten or more counts. V and J are TRBV7-9 and TRBJ2-7; D is ambiguous. CDR3 length equals 15 residues. Deletions cut 0 bases from V and 5 bases from J, with 14 bases between. The germline gives CDR1 SEHNR, CDR2 FQNEAQ (reference sequence). CDR3 nucleotide sequence: TGTGCCAGCAGCTTAGCGGTCAATCAAGGACACGAGCAGTACTTC. Translating it yields CASSLAVNQGHEQYF.

As for this clonotype: One end of the junction is discordant with germline, which a read error may explain. The rearrangement links TRBV5-6 to TRBJ1-1; unclear D gene. Germline values: CDR1 SGHDT, CDR2 YYEEEE. This CDR3 is 14 amino acids long. The DNA of the CDR3 is TGTGCCAGCGGCTTGGTACGGTGGGTCACTGAAGCTTTCTTT. Translating gives CASGLVRWVTEAFF.

The chain combines TRBV5-1 with TRBJ1-4, with D perhaps matching TRBD1 (6 bases). This CDR3 comprises 13 residues. Germline V gene data show CDR1 as SGHRS and CDR2 as YFSETQ. The ends were cut back, 4 bases at V and 7 bases at J, with 11 bases in the middle. The CDR3 region has the DNA TGCGCCAGCAGCCCAACAGGGAGTGAAAAACTGTTTTTT. This encodes CASSPTGSEKLFF.

The chain links TRBV5-5 to TRBJ2-5, with TRBD1 identical over 8 bases. V gave up 4 bases and J gave up 3 bases; unmatched junction bases: 8. The CDR3 is 15 amino acids. Per the germline V gene, CDR1 is SGHKS and CDR2 is YYEKEE (reference sequence). The chain's CDR3 is CASSGTGTGKETQYF. The DNA for the CDR3 is TGTGCCAGCAGCGGGACCGGGACAGGAAAAGAGACCCAGTACTTC.

This clonotype occurred many times. The V call is TRBV24-1, the J call TRBJ1-4, with D unclear. Trimming took off 7 bases at V and 7 bases at J, with 12 bases between the two ends. Looked up from germline, CDR1 is KGHDR and CDR2 is SFDVKD. The CDR3 sequence is 13 residues long. CDR3 residues: CATSGGPGEKLFF. The DNA for the CDR3 is TGTGCCACCAGCGGAGGGCCCGGTGAAAAACTGTTTTTT.

This clonotype was observed many times. CDR3 loop: CASSRRAAGQVGQTQYF. The CDR3, as DNA: TGTGCCAGCAGCCGACGGGCCGCGGGGCAGGTCGGTCAGACCCAGTACTTC. The rearrangement uses TRBV14 and TRBJ2-5, with a possible D match to TRBD2 (6 bases). Trimming took 4 bases from V and 6 from J, leaving 24 bases between them. CDR3 length: 17 amino acids. The V gene's germline CDR1 is SGHDN and CDR2 FVKESK.

The CDR3 nucleotides are TGTGCCAGCAGCTTGGCGGGCCCCACCACTGAAGCTTTCTTT. Translation gives CASSLAGPTTEAFF. The V and J genes are TRBV5-6 and TRBJ1-1, with unresolved D. There are 14 residues in the CDR3. The germline V gene encodes CDR1 SGHDT and CDR2 YYEEEE. V dropped 0 bases and J dropped 4 bases, with 10 bases sitting between them.